Below are 16 T cell receptor beta chains sequenced from a single sample in a study of regulatory T cells in long-lasting Graves disease. Investigators prepared the TCR beta libraries by applying iRepertoire HTBI primers and Arm-PCR of CDR3 regions. TCRdb ran MiXCR on the multiplex PCR reads and lists one entry per CDR3 protein. The sample shows 400,000 to 500,000 distinct CDR3 sequences, roughly 21% of them seen only once. Time point reported: persistent/refractory GD, antithyroid drugs over 5 years with positive TRAb. PBMC RNA was the source of the TCR library. The sequencing here drew on peripheral blood mononuclear cells (PBMCs), taken when the disease was refractory, from a patient treated with antithyroid drugs. Receptor source: a female donor with Graves disease.

This clonotype was picked up many times. The chain links TRBV28 to TRBJ1-4; weak D call: TRBD1 (6 bases). Per germline, CDR1 MDHEN and CDR2 SYDVKM. This CDR3 contains 14 residues. V lost 11 bases to trimming and J lost 1 base, with 14 bases between them. The CDR3 DNA follows: TGTGCCGGCGGGACGGGACAAACTAATGAAAAACTGTTTTTT. It encodes CAGGTGQTNEKLFF.

The chain couples TRBV19 to TRBJ2-2; 7 bases are shared with TRBD2. The CDR3 consists of 17 residues. V lost 0 bases and J lost 0; bases outside the gene matches: 4. Germline CDR1 reads LNHDA; CDR2 reads SQIVND (reference sequence). This CDR3 is CASSIDGEGPNTGELFF. The DNA for the CDR3 is TGTGCCAGTAGTATAGATGGGGAGGGCCCGAACACCGGGGAGCTGTTTTTT. Full variable domain (missing parts from reference TRBV19 and TRBJ2-2): DGGITQSPKYLFRKEGQNVTLSCEQNLNHDAMYWYRQDPGQGLRLIYYSQIVNDFQKGDIAEGYSVSREKKESFPLTVTSAQKNPTAFYLCASSIDGEGPNTGELFFGEGSRLTVL.

In this sample, this clonotype turned up a few times. This chain connects TRBV4-1 to TRBJ2-2, with TRBD2 matching over 14 bases. Trimming took 2 bases from V and 5 from J; bases not matched to a gene: 7. The CDR3 covers 18 residues. The V gene's germline CDR1 is MGHRA and CDR2 YSYEKL. The CDR3, as DNA: TGCGCCAGCAGCCAAAGGAGAGGACTAGCGGGAGGTACCGGGGAGCTGTTTTTT. This codes for CASSQRRGLAGGTGELFF.

This clonotype showed up many times. The chain carries TRBV6-5 and TRBJ1-2; a weak D match, TRBD1 (6 bases). With 2 bases removed from V and 7 bases from J, the gap between germline ends came to 14 bases. In germline, CDR1 is MNHEY, CDR2 SVGAGI. The CDR3 spans 14 residues. The DNA of the CDR3 is TGTGCCAGCAGTTACCTTGGCAGGGGCAGTGGCTACACCTTC. This encodes CASSYLGRGSGYTF.

This clonotype was detected ten times or more. CDR3 sequence reads: CASSLPMGGYTF. The DNA of the CDR3 is TGTGCCAGCAGTTTACCCATGGGGGGCTACACCTTC. The chain recombines TRBV28 with TRBJ1-2; D is unclear. Trimming stripped 2 bases from V and 8 bases from J, with 9 bases between. This CDR3 spans 12 amino acids. Germline CDR1 is MDHEN and CDR2 is SYDVKM.

The V gene is TRBV5-1, the J gene TRBJ1-2; D remains ambiguous. There are 17 residues in the CDR3. Germline CDR1 SGHRS, CDR2 YFSETQ. V lost 7 bases and J 3 bases, leaving 25 bases between the germline ends. The CDR3 here is CASRLTNQLGYDYGYTF. The CDR3 DNA is TGCGCCAGCCGGTTAACAAATCAACTGGGGTACGACTATGGCTACACCTTC. Combining the CDR3 with reference TRBV5-1 and TRBJ1-2 gives the whole variable domain KAGVTQTPRYLIKTRGQQVTLSCSPISGHRSVSWYQQTPGQGLQFLFEYFSETQRNKGNFPGRFSGRQFSNSRSEMNVSTLELGDSALYLCASRLTNQLGYDYGYTFGSGTRLTVV.

In this sample, this clonotype turned up a few times. This sequence may be a read error, since a much larger clone differs from it by one base. The chain carries TRBV28 and TRBJ2-6; perhaps TRBD1 as D (5 bases). Germline CDR1 is MDHEN and CDR2 is SYDVKM. Deletions cut 0 bases from V and 0 bases from J, with 18 bases between. The CDR3 is 20 amino acids. For the CDR3, the DNA is TGTGCCAGCAGTTTATGGGGCGGCAGGGCCCCCCTCTCTGGGGCCAACGTCCTGACTTTC. This sequence encodes CASSLWGGRAPLSGANVLTF.

This clonotype came up many times. The rearrangement uses TRBV28 and TRBJ2-2; TRBD1 aligns across 8 bases. V lost 6 bases, J lost 3 bases, and 3 bases stayed unmatched. The CDR3 contains 14 residues. From germline, CDR1 is MDHEN and CDR2 SYDVKM. The CDR3 protein is CASRAQGDTGELFF. The CDR3 nucleotides read TGTGCCAGCAGAGCACAGGGGGACACCGGGGAGCTGTTTTTT.

Ten or more counts support this clonotype. The chain links TRBV20-1 to TRBJ1-5; 7 positions agree with TRBD1. CDR1 is DFQATT and CDR2 is SNEGSKA in the germline V gene (reference sequence). This CDR3 is 13 amino acids long. The junction had 5 bases not matched to a gene; V was cut back by 4 bases and J by 5 bases. In nucleotides, the CDR3 is TGCAGTGCTACCGACCAGGGGGATCAGCCCCAGCATTTT. This translates into CSATDQGDQPQHF.

V usage is TRBV16 and J usage is TRBJ1-1; 7 bases fit TRBD1. V was pared by 3 bases and J by 3 bases, with 7 bases of the junction left unmatched. The CDR3 runs to 15 residues. Germline V gives CDR1 KGHSY, CDR2 FQNENV. The CDR3 sequence: CASSQRQGRYTEAFF. The CDR3 DNA sequence: TGTGCCAGCAGCCAGCGACAGGGTCGGTACACTGAAGCTTTCTTT.

This clonotype has more than one count but fewer than ten. The genes are TRBV7-2 and TRBJ2-5; TRBD1 aligns across 8 bases. The CDR3 runs 16 residues. Germline V gives CDR1 SGHTA, CDR2 FQGNSA. V gave up 2 bases and J gave up 5 bases; unmatched junction bases: 10. The CDR3 spells CASSLTFQGARETQYF. DNA for the CDR3: TGTGCCAGCAGCTTAACATTTCAGGGGGCAAGGGAGACCCAGTACTTC.

V usage is TRBV3-1 and J usage is TRBJ2-2; D is perhaps TRBD1 (6 bases). Germline values: CDR1 LGHDT, CDR2 YNNKEL (reference sequence). The V and J ends lost 2 bases and 2 bases respectively, with 9 bases between them. The CDR3 has 15 residues. The DNA of the CDR3 is TGTGCCAGCAGCCAACTACAGGGAAACACCGGGGAGCTGTTTTTT. Protein product: CASSQLQGNTGELFF.

The CDR3 bases are TGTGCCAGCAGTTACCCCGAGGGACTAGCGGGACGTTACTCCTACGAGCAGTACTTC. This sequence encodes CASSYPEGLAGRYSYEQYF. The rearrangement links TRBV6-5 to TRBJ2-7; 13 positions match TRBD2. There are 19 residues in the CDR3. Germline V lookup: CDR1 MNHEY, CDR2 SVGAGI. The V segment lost 2 bases and the J segment 0 bases; nucleotides outside the gene matches: 10.

Only a few counts were recorded for this clonotype. This rearrangement joins TRBV2 to TRBJ1-5; D is perhaps TRBD1 (6 bases). The CDR3 is 17 residues long. Per the germline V gene, CDR1 is SNHLY and CDR2 is FYNNEI. V shed 7 bases and J shed 6 bases, with 25 bases lying between them. Written as DNA, the CDR3 is TGTGCCAGCACGGTTTTCGGGGGCACGACGGTGGGTCAGCCCCAGCATTTT. This translates into CASTVFGGTTVGQPQHF.

The chain is built from TRBV3-1 and TRBJ2-7; 12 nucleotides match TRBD1. The V segment lost 0 bases and the J segment 4 bases; nucleotides outside the gene matches: 7. The CDR3 covers 17 residues. In germline, CDR1 is LGHDT, CDR2 YNNKEL (reference sequence). The DNA of the CDR3 is TGTGCCAGCAGCCAAGATAGCTGGGACAGGGGGCATTACGAGCAGTACTTC. Translation: CASSQDSWDRGHYEQYF.

This clonotype was detected ten times or more. The chain couples TRBV6-2 or TRBV6-3 to TRBJ2-7; D assignment may be TRBD1 or TRBD2 (5 bases each). CDR3 size: 17 residues. The germline gives CDR1 MNHEY, CDR2 SVGEGT. The ends were cut back, 0 bases at V and 2 bases at J, with 17 bases in the middle. CDR3: CASSYSSWDGLTYEQYF. In DNA, the CDR3 is TGTGCCAGCAGTTACTCGTCATGGGACGGCCTTACCTACGAGCAGTACTTC.